This entry describes one T cell receptor beta chain. The V end was cut by 1 base, the J end by 5 bases, with 11 bases between. In germline, CDR1 is SEHNR, CDR2 FQNEAQ (reference sequence). The CDR3 runs to 14 residues. These data are taken from a study of T-cell reconstitution after alpha-beta-depleted transplantation in children. Construction of the TCRbeta library involved unique molecular identifiers. TCRdb reprocessed the PCR reads with MiXCR, giving one entry per CDR3 protein. The profile shows hundreds of thousands of distinct CDR3 sequences, 16% of them singletons. This TCR came from a human donor who donated a stem cell graft to a child with acute myeloid leukemia. The J gene is TRBJ1-1, the V gene TRBV7-9; the D gene is possibly TRBD1 (6 bases). The sample consisted of PBMCs from the stem cell graft donor, taken from the stem cell graft. The CDR3 loop is CASSLVQGWTEAFF. CDR3 nucleotides: TGTGCCAGCAGCTTAGTACAGGGCTGGACTGAAGCTTTCTTT.